The TCR beta chain under discussion was sequenced for a study of CD8 T cells in ankylosing spondylitis. Broader study findings: As reported, disease-linked clones showed significant enrichment in matched ankylosing spondylitis synovial fluid. Disease-linked clones had a CD8+ phenotype and relatively low frequency in peripheral blood.

This clonotype appeared once. The antigen is not known. It may be a read error: a sequence one base away is much more abundant. TCRdb used MiXCR to reprocess the 5' RACE reads, holding one entry per CDR3 protein. The sample lists about 190,000 distinct CDR3 sequences; approximately 13% were seen once. The V gene lost 6 bases and the J gene lost 2 bases, with 17 bases spanning the gap. The CDR3 covers 15 residues. Germline V CDR1 and CDR2: MNHEY, SMNVEV (reference sequence). The V gene is TRBV27, the J gene TRBJ2-7; maybe TRBD1 (5 bases). This clonotype was obtained from a female donor with ankylosing spondylitis or in good health (not recorded which). The sequenced material came from blood, either unsorted or a sorted T cell fraction (not recorded which). The CDR3 region has the DNA TGTGCCAGCAGGGAAGAAGGGGCGCCCCCCTACGAGCAGTACTTC. Translating it yields CASREEGAPPYEQYF.